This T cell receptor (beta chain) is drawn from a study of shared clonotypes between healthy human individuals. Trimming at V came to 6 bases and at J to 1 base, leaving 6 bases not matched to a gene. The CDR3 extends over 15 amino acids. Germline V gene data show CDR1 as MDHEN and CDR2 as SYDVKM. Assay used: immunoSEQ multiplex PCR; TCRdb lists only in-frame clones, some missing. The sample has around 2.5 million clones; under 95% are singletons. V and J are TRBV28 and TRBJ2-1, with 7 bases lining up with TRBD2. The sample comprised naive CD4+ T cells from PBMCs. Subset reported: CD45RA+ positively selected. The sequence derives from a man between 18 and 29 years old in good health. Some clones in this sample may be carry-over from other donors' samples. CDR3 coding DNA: TGTGCCAGCAGACTACTAGCGCAATCCTACAATGAGCAGTTCTTC. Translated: CASRLLAQSYNEQFF.